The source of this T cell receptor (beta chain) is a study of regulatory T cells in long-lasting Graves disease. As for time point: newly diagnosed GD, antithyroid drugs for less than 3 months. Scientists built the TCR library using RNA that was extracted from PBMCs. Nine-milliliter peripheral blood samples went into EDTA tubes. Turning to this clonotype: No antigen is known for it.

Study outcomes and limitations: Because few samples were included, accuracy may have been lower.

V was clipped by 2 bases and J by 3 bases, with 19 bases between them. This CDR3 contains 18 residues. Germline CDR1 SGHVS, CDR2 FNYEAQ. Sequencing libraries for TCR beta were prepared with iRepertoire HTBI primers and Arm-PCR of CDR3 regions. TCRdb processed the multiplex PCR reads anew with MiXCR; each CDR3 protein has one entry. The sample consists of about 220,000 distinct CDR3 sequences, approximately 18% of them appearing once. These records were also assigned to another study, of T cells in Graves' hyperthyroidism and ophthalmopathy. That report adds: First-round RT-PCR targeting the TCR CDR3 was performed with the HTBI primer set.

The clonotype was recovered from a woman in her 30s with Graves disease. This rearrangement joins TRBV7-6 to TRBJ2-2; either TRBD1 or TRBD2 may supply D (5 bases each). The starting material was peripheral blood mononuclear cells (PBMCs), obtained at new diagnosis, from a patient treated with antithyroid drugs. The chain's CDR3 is CASSLTGAAGGDTGELFF. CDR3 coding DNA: TGTGCCAGCAGCTTAACCGGGGCCGCGGGTGGGGACACCGGGGAGCTGTTTTTT.